The next 27 T cell receptor beta chains were all read from a single sample in a study of shared clonotypes between healthy human individuals. The repertoire was sequenced with immunoSEQ multiplex PCR; TCRdb's copy has only in-frame clones and lacks some. The table lists some 2 million clones, approximately 95% of them singletons. Naive CD8 isolation took CD45RO-negative cells positively selected for CCR7 and excluded terminally differentiated effector memory CD45RA+ cells. The specimen sequenced was naive CD8+ T cells sorted from blood. These receptors were taken from a man aged 18 to 30 in good health.

The chain joins TRBV13 to TRBJ2-5, with D maybe TRBD1 (6 bases). V lost 7 bases, J lost 2 bases, and 20 bases lay in between. CDR1 is PRHDT, CDR2 FYEKMQ, per germline (reference sequence). This CDR3 is 16 amino acids long. CDR3 region: CASTFRMLGQQETQYF. CDR3 sequence (DNA): TGTGCCAGCACCTTCAGAATGTTGGGACAACAAGAGACCCAGTACTTC.

The chain joins TRBV29-1 to TRBJ2-5, with TRBD2 matching over 8 bases. With V trimmed by 3 bases and J by 2 bases, 8 bases remained unmatched. The CDR3 has 15 residues. Per germline, CDR1 SQVTM and CDR2 ANQGSEA. The CDR3 DNA is TGCAGCGTTGAGGGGACTAGTACCCTACAAGAGACCCAGTACTTC. Translated, it gives CSVEGTSTLQETQYF.

The rearrangement links TRBV4-1 to TRBJ2-7; no definite D call. CDR1 MGHRA and CDR2 YSYEKL come from the germline V gene. The CDR3 loop spans 15 amino acids. V was cut by 4 bases and J by 3 bases, with 16 bases left in between. The CDR3 coding sequence is TGCGCCAGCAGCCCGAGCACGGGCTACGACTACGAGCAGTACTTC. This sequence encodes CASSPSTGYDYEQYF.

The gene calls are TRBV7-9 and TRBJ2-1, with 11 nucleotides matching TRBD2. CDR3 length equals 13 residues. Trimming took 11 bases from V and 5 from J; bases not matched to a gene: 5. Germline V gives CDR1 SEHNR, CDR2 FQNEAQ (reference sequence). The CDR3, as DNA: TGTGCCGAACCGGGACTAGCGGACAATGAGCAGTTCTTC. It encodes CAEPGLADNEQFF.

The chain couples TRBV30 to TRBJ2-1; D may be TRBD2 (6 bases). The CDR3 contains 15 residues. The germline V gene encodes CDR1 GTSNPN and CDR2 SVGIG (reference sequence). V dropped 6 bases and J dropped 4 bases, with 19 bases sitting between them. CDR3 in amino acids: CACQPRLAAYNEQFF. The CDR3, as DNA: TGTGCCTGCCAGCCTCGGTTAGCGGCTTACAATGAGCAGTTCTTC.

The chain couples TRBV5-1 to TRBJ2-5, with 10 bases that match TRBD2. The CDR3 contains 17 residues. Germline V gene lookup returns CDR1 SGHRS and CDR2 YFSETQ. J lost 5 bases, V lost 0 bases, and 10 bases had no gene match. CDR3 residues: CASSLDQRGGEVETQYF. The CDR3 coding sequence is TGCGCCAGCAGCTTGGATCAGCGGGGGGGCGAGGTGGAGACCCAGTACTTC.

The rearrangement joins TRBV7-8 to TRBJ2-5; D unclear. CDR3 length: 13 amino acids. The germline V and J ends were trimmed by 1 base and 5 bases, with 8 bases remaining between them. CDR1 is SGHVS, CDR2 FQNEAQ, per germline. The CDR3 nucleotides are TGTGCCAGCAGCTTAGTCTCTGGGGAGACCCAGTACTTC. Amino acids: CASSLVSGETQYF.

The V and J genes are TRBV2 and TRBJ2-1, with unresolved D. This CDR3 comprises 15 residues. V was cut by 1 base and J by 4 bases, with 11 bases left in between. Germline V gives CDR1 SNHLY, CDR2 FYNNEI. The CDR3 here is CASSEEGGAYNEQFF. CDR3 DNA sequence: TGTGCCAGCAGTGAAGAAGGTGGAGCGTACAATGAGCAGTTCTTC.

This chain links TRBV29-1 with TRBJ2-3; D may be TRBD1 or TRBD2 (5 bases each). The CDR3 spans 16 residues. Deletions cut 4 bases from V and 1 base from J, with 18 bases between. CDR1 is SQVTM, CDR2 ANQGSEA, per germline. In nucleotides, the CDR3 is TGCAGCGTTGTGTCTGTGCTGGGGGAAGGCACAGATACGCAGTATTTT. Amino acids: CSVVSVLGEGTDTQYF.

The V gene is TRBV6-1, the J gene TRBJ2-2; D call uncertain. Trimming stripped 5 bases from V and 7 bases from J, with 8 bases between. The germline gives CDR1 MNHNS, CDR2 SASEGT. The CDR3 sequence is 12 residues long. The CDR3 reads CASSTSVGELFF. As DNA, the CDR3 is TGTGCCAGCAGTACATCTGTCGGGGAGCTGTTTTTT.

The CDR3 bases are TGTGCCAGCAGCTTAGAGCGGGGAGGGACCGGGGAGCTGTTTTTT. Translated: CASSLERGGTGELFF. This chain uses TRBV7-2 with TRBJ2-2, with 7 bases aligning to TRBD2. V dropped 1 base and J dropped 5; count of bases not matched to a gene: 4. Germline V gene sequence: CDR1 SGHTA, CDR2 FQGNSA. The CDR3 spans 15 residues.

This clone was seen once. Additional DNA sequences in this sample encode the identical CDR3. The J gene is TRBJ1-5, the V gene TRBV19, with TRBD1 as a possible D gene (5 bases). Germline V CDR1 and CDR2: LNHDA, SQIVND (reference sequence). Trimming removed 1 base at V and 3 bases at J, with 7 bases between. CDR3 length: 14 amino acids. CDR3 nucleotide sequence: TGTGCCAGTAGTATAGGACAGCTCAATCAGCCCCAGCATTTT. This codes for CASSIGQLNQPQHF.

CDR3 sequence (DNA): TGTGCCAGTAGTGAGACCGGGATTAACGAGCAGTACTTC. Translated, it gives CASSETGINEQYF. The rearrangement joins TRBV19 to TRBJ2-7; weak D call: TRBD2 (5 bases). V lost 5 bases, J lost 5 bases, and 13 bases lay in between. Germline CDR1 is LNHDA and CDR2 is SQIVND (reference sequence). This CDR3 comprises 13 residues.

V gene TRBV27 combines with J gene TRBJ1-6; no definite D call. CDR1 and CDR2 (germline): MNHEY, SMNVEV (reference sequence). The germline V and J ends were trimmed by 3 bases and 3 bases, with 9 bases remaining between them. The CDR3 is made up of 15 amino acids. In DNA form, the CDR3 reads TGTGCCAGCAGTTTGGAGGGAAACTATAATTCACCCCTCCACTTT. Translated: CASSLEGNYNSPLHF.

The genes are TRBV5-1 and TRBJ1-1; D might be TRBD1 (5 bases). This CDR3 comprises 15 residues. Germline assignment: CDR1 SGHRS and CDR2 YFSETQ. V was trimmed by 3 bases and J by 0 bases, leaving 12 bases between them. CDR3 sequence reads: CASSYRDGMNTEAFF. CDR3 bases: TGCGCCAGCAGCTACCGGGACGGCATGAACACTGAAGCTTTCTTT.

The chain is built from TRBV2 and TRBJ2-2; D may be TRBD1 (6 bases). The CDR3 covers 13 residues. Trimming cost V 6 bases and J 5 bases, with 10 bases left between them. Germline assignment: CDR1 SNHLY and CDR2 FYNNEI. The CDR3 DNA reads TGTGCCAGCAGAAACAGGGTTACCGGGGAGCTGTTTTTT. Translation: CASRNRVTGELFF.

This chain uses TRBV13 with TRBJ2-5; unclear D gene. Trimming took 6 bases from V and 2 from J, leaving 13 bases between them. Germline assignment: CDR1 PRHDT and CDR2 FYEKMQ (reference sequence). The CDR3 totals 14 residues. CDR3 residues: CASSSVARQETQYF. The CDR3 DNA is TGTGCCAGCAGTTCGGTCGCCCGGCAAGAGACCCAGTACTTC. Full variable domain (outside the CDR3, taken from reference TRBV13 and TRBJ2-5): AAGVIQSPRHLIKEKRETATLKCYPIPRHDTVYWYQQGPGQDPQFLISFYEKMQSDKGSIPDRFSAQQFSDYHSELNMSSLELGDSALYFCASSSVARQETQYFGPGTRLLVL.

V is TRBV7-9 and J is TRBJ1-2; D might be TRBD1 (6 bases). Trimming stripped 3 bases from V and 4 bases from J, with 9 bases between. CDR1 and CDR2 from the germline V gene are SEHNR and FQNEAQ (reference sequence). The CDR3 sequence is 13 residues long. CDR3 in amino acids: CASSFRGSYGYTF. CDR3 DNA sequence: TGTGCCAGCAGCTTCAGGGGCAGCTATGGCTACACCTTC.

The chain recombines TRBV2 with TRBJ2-4; a weak D match, TRBD2 (5 bases). The CDR3 runs 17 residues. Trimming took off 3 bases at V and 0 bases at J, with 15 bases between the two ends. The germline V gene encodes CDR1 SNHLY and CDR2 FYNNEI. The CDR3 DNA is TGTGCCAGCAGTGATGAGAGGACTGGCCTAGCCAAAAACATTCAGTACTTC. Protein sequence: CASSDERTGLAKNIQYF.

The V and J genes are TRBV9 and TRBJ1-1; D remains ambiguous. Germline assignment: CDR1 SGDLS and CDR2 YYNGEE. There are 18 residues in the CDR3. Deletions cut 0 bases from V and 1 base from J, with 19 bases between. CDR3 nucleotides: TGTGCCAGCAGCGTAGTTGCGATTGAGGCAGGACCGAACACTGAAGCTTTCTTT. It codes for CASSVVAIEAGPNTEAFF.

This chain joins TRBV27 and TRBJ1-4; a weak D match, TRBD1 (6 bases). Germline assignment: CDR1 MNHEY and CDR2 SMNVEV (reference sequence). This CDR3 contains 14 residues. V was clipped by 5 bases and J by 4 bases, with 11 bases between them. The CDR3 sequence is CASSPGTLNEKLFF. CDR3 sequence (DNA): TGTGCCAGCAGTCCTGGGACACTTAATGAAAAACTGTTTTTT.

In the case of this clone: Other DNA sequences from this sample encode an identical CDR3 as well. This chain connects TRBV10-2 to TRBJ2-7, with 9 bases matching TRBD1. CDR3 length equals 14 residues. Losses at the gene ends were 5 bases for V and 2 bases for J; bases not matched to a gene: 4. The V gene's germline CDR1 is WSHSY and CDR2 SAAADI. As DNA, the CDR3 is TGCGCCAGCAGTCCGGGACAGGGTACCTACGAGCAGTACTTC. It codes for CASSPGQGTYEQYF.

V gene TRBV6-1 combines with J gene TRBJ1-2; D is possibly TRBD1 (6 bases). Per the germline V gene, CDR1 is MNHNS and CDR2 is SASEGT. With 3 bases removed from V and 2 bases from J, the gap between germline ends came to 13 bases. This CDR3 has 15 residues. CDR3 coding DNA: TGTGCCAGCAGTGATCCGGACAGTGACAACTATGGCTACACCTTC. Protein product: CASSDPDSDNYGYTF.

The chain employs TRBV6-4 and TRBJ1-1; maybe TRBD1 (6 bases). The CDR3 sequence is 14 residues long. Trimming stripped 3 bases from V and 5 bases from J, with 13 bases between. CDR1 is MRHNA and CDR2 is SNTAGT in the germline V gene. As DNA, the CDR3 is TGTGCCAGCAGTGAGGCGGCAGGGGTGACTGAAGCTTTCTTT. Translation gives CASSEAAGVTEAFF.

In DNA, the CDR3 is TGTGCCAGCAGCCAATTCCAGGGGTTTAACGAGCAGTACTTC. This gives the protein CASSQFQGFNEQYF. The chain uses TRBV5-8 and TRBJ2-7; D perhaps matches TRBD1 (6 bases). Looked up from germline, CDR1 is SGHTS and CDR2 is YDEGEE. V was shortened by 4 bases and J by 5 bases, with 16 bases between the two germline ends. This CDR3 region has 14 residues.

The rearrangement uses TRBV6-5 and TRBJ2-7; 11 bases are a match to TRBD2. The trim removed 5 bases at V and 3 bases at J, leaving 6 bases unmatched. CDR1 and CDR2 (germline): MNHEY, SVGAGI. The CDR3 has 15 amino acids. The CDR3 nucleotides are TGTGCCAGCAGTCAAGGGACTAGCGGTATCTACGAGCAGTACTTC. It translates to CASSQGTSGIYEQYF.

J is TRBJ2-1 and V is TRBV6-5; D remains unclear. The CDR3 is 13 residues long. Germline V gene lookup returns CDR1 MNHEY and CDR2 SVGAGI. V lost 2 bases to trimming and J lost 7 bases, with 9 bases between them. This chain's CDR3 is CASSYNRRNEQFF. CDR3 sequence (DNA): TGTGCCAGCAGTTACAACAGACGTAATGAGCAGTTCTTC.